A single sample gave rise to the 9 T cell receptor beta chains below, sequenced in a study of shared clonotypes between healthy human individuals. The table came from immunoSEQ multiplex PCR; TCRdb's copy has only in-frame clones and leaves some out. Among 1 million to 1.3 million clones listed, around 82% were seen once. The specimen was memory CD4+ T cells from PBMCs. Regarding subset: CD45RA-negative fraction. These receptors all come from a man between 18 and 35 years old in good health. Some clones in this sample may be carry-over from other donors' samples.

The chain couples TRBV5-1 to TRBJ2-1; TRBD2 aligns across 11 bases. The CDR3 spans 18 residues. The ends lost 4 bases at V and 7 bases at J; junction bases unmatched: 16. Germline V lookup: CDR1 SGHRS, CDR2 YFSETQ. The CDR3 region is CASSLGLAAKGRGNEQFF. CDR3 DNA: TGCGCCAGCAGCCTGGGACTAGCGGCAAAGGGTAGGGGTAATGAGCAGTTCTTC.

This clone has a handful of counts. The J gene is TRBJ2-3, the V gene TRBV28; D is unresolved. Trimming left V 3 bases short and J 8 bases short, with 6 bases between. The germline V gene has CDR1 MDHEN and CDR2 SYDVKM. CDR3 size: 11 residues. The CDR3 bases are TGTGCCAGCAGTTTCGGTCGTACGCAGTATTTT. It translates to CASSFGRTQYF.

This rearrangement joins TRBV6-1 to TRBJ2-5; a possible D gene is TRBD1 (8 bases). There are 15 residues in the CDR3. V lost 8 bases to trimming and J lost 5 bases, with 21 bases between them. Germline-derived CDR1 and CDR2 are MNHNS and SASEGT. CDR3 in DNA: TGTGCCAGCTCCGTAACAGGGGGGGAAACGGAGACCCAGTACTTC. This gives the protein CASSVTGGETETQYF.

The chain recombines TRBV30 with TRBJ2-1; 11 nucleotides align to TRBD2. CDR3 length: 15 amino acids. The germline CDR1 and CDR2 sequences are GTSNPN and SVGIG (reference sequence). The V and J ends lost 2 bases and 9 bases, in that order; junction bases with no gene match: 9. Here the CDR3 DNA reads TGTGCCTGGAGTATAGGGCTAGCGGGAGGTGTTGAGCAGTTCTTC. It yields the protein CAWSIGLAGGVEQFF.

The chain combines TRBV4-3 with TRBJ2-7; tentatively, D is TRBD1 (5 bases). The CDR3 is 16 amino acids. Trimming stripped 0 bases from V and 2 bases from J, with 14 bases between. In germline, CDR1 is LGHNA, CDR2 YSLEER. The CDR3 DNA is TGCGCCAGCAGCCAAGATTGGTCAGGGTCCCCCTACGAGCAGTACTTC. Its translation is CASSQDWSGSPYEQYF.

The V gene is TRBV7-8, the J gene TRBJ2-5; no definite D call. This CDR3 has 14 residues. Germline V CDR1 and CDR2: SGHVS, FQNEAQ. V shed 0 bases and J shed 4 bases, with 9 bases lying between them. For the CDR3, the DNA is TGTGCCAGCAGCTTAGCGTCCTTTGGAGAGACCCAGTACTTC. Protein sequence: CASSLASFGETQYF. Drawing the rest from reference TRBV7-8 and TRBJ2-5, the complete variable domain is GAGVSQSPRYKVAKRGQDVALRCDPISGHVSLFWYQQALGQGPEFLTYFQNEAQLDKSGLPSDRFFAERPEGSVSTLKIQRTQQEDSAVYLCASSLASFGETQYFGPGTRLLVL.

J is TRBJ1-5 and V is TRBV28; 10 bases match TRBD1. The V gene's germline CDR1 is MDHEN and CDR2 SYDVKM. This CDR3 comprises 15 residues. V shed 4 bases, J shed 6 bases, and the junction held 6 bases outside the gene matches. CDR3 amino acids: CASSSGQGDTQPQHF. DNA for the CDR3: TGTGCCAGCAGTTCCGGACAGGGGGATACTCAGCCCCAGCATTTT.

The chain employs TRBV9 and TRBJ2-3, with a possible D match to TRBD2 (6 bases). V was shortened by 0 bases and J by 5 bases, with 10 bases between the two germline ends. Germline CDR1 and CDR2: SGDLS and YYNGEE. The CDR3 has 14 residues. CDR3: CASSVGLAKDTQYF. The CDR3 DNA follows: TGTGCCAGCAGCGTAGGTCTAGCGAAAGATACGCAGTATTTT. Supplemented by reference TRBV9 and TRBJ2-3, the full variable domain reads DSGVTQTPKHLITATGQRVTLRCSPRSGDLSVYWYQQSLDQGLQFLIQYYNGEERAKGNILERFSAQQFPDLHSELNLSSLELGDSALYFCASSVGLAKDTQYFGPGTRLTVL.

The chain couples TRBV4-1 to TRBJ2-4; 10 nucleotides agree with TRBD1. CDR1 is MGHRA and CDR2 is YSYEKL in the germline V gene. V lost 8 bases and J lost 7; bases outside the gene matches: 11. This CDR3 has 15 amino acids. The CDR3 is CASGTTGGNGNIQYF. CDR3 in DNA: TGCGCCAGCGGAACGACAGGGGGCAATGGGAACATTCAGTACTTC.